This TCR beta chain was captured in a study of CD8+ T cells in alopecia areata. cDNA serving as the sequencing template came from extracted, reverse transcribed RNA. Sequenced by immunoSEQ multiplex PCR; TCRdb stores in-frame clones only, minus some. Of approximately 57,000 clones in the sample, around 96% were seen once. Germline lookup yields CDR1 SGHNT and CDR2 YYREEE (reference sequence). The CDR3 is 15 amino acids. Unmatched junction bases numbered 4, after V lost 0 bases and J lost 2 bases. The chain joins TRBV5-4 to TRBJ2-5; TRBD1 agrees at 7 bases. This TCR derives from a human donor with alopecia areata. The sequences come from CD8+ T cells sorted from blood, collected at week 0. Here the CDR3 reads CASSLAGRGQETQYF. The CDR3 DNA sequence: TGTGCCAGCAGCTTGGCGGGCAGGGGGCAAGAGACCCAGTACTTC.